This TCR beta chain was documented in a study of blood T cells in healthy people across ages. Germline V gives CDR1 ENHRY, CDR2 SYGVKD. There are 15 residues in the CDR3. A second PCR, run for 7 to 11 cycles, used a sample-barcoded 5' primer plus a J-beta primer mix. TCRdb ran MiXCR on the 5' RACE reads and lists one entry per CDR3 protein. The repertoire consists of about 780,000 distinct CDR3 sequences, with around 50% occurring once and the leading ten covering around 18%. Of note for this clonotype: This clone may be a read error of a much larger clone one base away.

Specimen: blood. The TCR comes from a man older than 75 in good health. J is TRBJ2-1 and V is TRBV10-3, with unresolved D. The J call may be incorrect, as the DNA end agrees better with TRBJ2-7. In nucleotides, the CDR3 is TGTGCCATCAGACAAGCTAGGAGCTCCTACAATGAGCAGTACTTC. Encoded protein: CAIRQARSSYNEQYF.